Listed here are 27 T cell receptor beta chains from one sample, sequenced in a study of blood T cells in healthy people across ages. The second PCR ran roughly 6 to 12 cycles with a sample-barcoded 5' primer and J-beta primers. TCRdb reanalysed the 5' RACE reads using MiXCR and keeps one entry per CDR3 protein. The table lists some 940,000 distinct CDR3 sequences, under 35% of them singletons. These data are also associated with another study on T cells of mothers and their children.

Sequencing was carried out using blood. These receptor sequences come from a woman aged 40 to 50 in good health.

The chain is built from TRBV30 and TRBJ2-2, with 8 bases identical to TRBD1. The trim removed 0 bases at V and 5 bases at J, leaving 5 bases unmatched. The CDR3 length is 15 residues. The germline V gene has CDR1 GTSNPN and CDR2 SVGIG (reference sequence). CDR3 protein: CAWSVRQGATGELFF. CDR3 DNA: TGTGCCTGGAGTGTACGGCAGGGGGCTACCGGGGAGCTGTTTTTT.

This clonotype was seen a handful of times. This chain connects TRBV11-2 to TRBJ2-1; 9 nucleotides agree with TRBD1. The V gene end was trimmed by 3 bases and the J gene end by 10 bases; junction bases not matched to a gene: 16. Germline-derived CDR1 and CDR2 are SGHAT and FQNNGV. The CDR3 has 17 amino acids. The CDR3 protein is CASSFGTGTGPIGEQFF. The CDR3 nucleotides are TGTGCCAGCAGCTTCGGTACCGGGACAGGGCCAATAGGCGAGCAGTTCTTC.

The chain links TRBV6-1 to TRBJ2-7; 14 bases line up with TRBD2. The trim removed 6 bases at V and 3 bases at J, leaving 7 bases unmatched. CDR3 size: 16 residues. Germline V CDR1 and CDR2: MNHNS, SASEGT. The CDR3 region is CASRSGTSGGVYEQYF. The CDR3 nucleotides are TGTGCCAGCAGAAGCGGGACTAGCGGGGGAGTCTACGAGCAGTACTTC.

This clonotype was recorded only once. One end of the junction is discordant with germline, which a read error may explain. The chain couples TRBV20-1 to TRBJ2-1; 9 nucleotides line up with TRBD2. The CDR3 extends over 17 amino acids. Germline V CDR1 and CDR2: DFQATT, SNEGSKA (reference sequence). CDR3: CSAREGRGGGAWNEQFF. The CDR3 DNA is TGCAGTGCTAGAGAAGGGAGAGGCGGGGGGGCGTGGAATGAACAGTTCTTC.

This chain connects TRBV7-2 to TRBJ2-3; D is undetermined. The CDR3 contains 15 residues. V was cut by 0 bases and J by 2 bases, with 9 bases left in between. The germline V gene encodes CDR1 SGHTA and CDR2 FQGNSA. CDR3 protein: CASSLANTYTDTQYF. The CDR3 coding sequence is TGTGCCAGCAGCTTAGCGAATACGTACACAGATACGCAGTATTTT.

The V call is TRBV5-6, the J call TRBJ1-1; no firm D call. V shed 4 bases and J shed 0 bases, with 13 bases lying between them. CDR3 length equals 15 residues. The germline V gene has CDR1 SGHDT and CDR2 YYEEEE. Written as DNA, the CDR3 is TGTGCCAGCAGCCCAATGAGTTTTATGAACACTGAAGCTTTCTTT. Residues: CASSPMSFMNTEAFF.

The rearrangement joins TRBV28 to TRBJ2-3; D remains ambiguous. Germline CDR1 is MDHEN and CDR2 is SYDVKM. The CDR3 runs 16 residues. Trimming pared 5 bases from V and 4 bases from J, leaving 19 bases between. The CDR3 DNA is TGTGCCAGCAGTCGCCGGGCCTCCAGCCCCGCAGATACGCAGTATTTT. It is translated as CASSRRASSPADTQYF. Drawing the rest from reference TRBV28 and TRBJ2-3, the complete variable domain is DVKVTQSSRYLVKRTGEKVFLECVQDMDHENMFWYRQDPGLGLRLIYFSYDVKMKEKGDIPEGYSVSREKKERFSLILESASTNQTSMYLCASSRRASSPADTQYFGPGTRLTVL.

This clonotype was detected ten times or more. A much larger clonotype is one base distant, so this may be a read error. The V gene is TRBV29-1, the J gene TRBJ2-5; the D is unclear. V was shortened by 5 bases and J by 11 bases, with 12 bases between the two germline ends. The CDR3 runs to 10 residues. Germline CDR1 is SQVTM and CDR2 is ANQGSEA. The CDR3 nucleotides are TGCAGCGTTTGGAACAATGAGCAGTACTTC. Its protein is CSVWNNEQYF.

V gene TRBV4-1 combines with J gene TRBJ2-1, with TRBD1 matching 8 bases. Unmatched junction bases numbered 5, after V lost 1 base and J lost 12 bases. In germline, CDR1 is MGHRA, CDR2 YSYEKL. The CDR3 is made up of 13 amino acids. The CDR3 DNA reads as TGCGCCAGCAGCCAAGGCGACAGGGGTGGGCAGTTCTTC. Translating it yields CASSQGDRGGQFF.

The chain has TRBV11-1 and TRBJ2-7; TRBD1 agrees at 10 bases. The J call may be incorrect, as the DNA end agrees better with TRBJ2-5. The germline V gene encodes CDR1 SGHAT and CDR2 FQDESV (reference sequence). The CDR3 runs 13 residues. The CDR3 reads CASSGTGDWTQYF. The CDR3, as DNA: TGTGCCAGCAGCGGGACAGGGGATTGGACCCAGTACTTC.

This clonotype was observed a handful of times. V usage is TRBV28 and J usage is TRBJ1-1; D might be TRBD1 (6 bases). The CDR3 spans 15 residues. Germline CDR1 is MDHEN and CDR2 is SYDVKM. V was cut by 6 bases and J by 8 bases, with 22 bases left in between. The CDR3 loop is CASSLMGGPGSEAFF. The DNA of the CDR3 is TGTGCCAGCAGCCTTATGGGGGGCCCGGGTTCAGAAGCTTTCTTT.

A note on this clonotype: With a much larger clone just one base away, this may be a read error. J is TRBJ2-7 and V is TRBV12-3 or TRBV12-4, with TRBD2 matching 7 bases. The CDR3 has 16 amino acids. V was clipped by 3 bases and J by 0 bases; unmatched bases: 8. CDR3 DNA: TGTGCCAGCAGTTTGGGACCAGCGGGGATCTCCTACGAGCAGTACTTC. It is translated as CASSLGPAGISYEQYF.

In the case of this clonotype: This may stem from a read error, because a much larger clone lies one nucleotide away. The CDR3 is CASSLSTGLREQYF. In nucleotides, the CDR3 is TGTGCCAGCAGTTTGAGTACAGGGCTGCGAGAGCAGTACTTC. The chain joins TRBV28 to TRBJ2-7, with D perhaps TRBD1 (6 bases). CDR3 length: 14 residues. CDR1 is MDHEN, CDR2 SYDVKM, per germline. V lost 3 bases to trimming and J lost 7 bases, with 16 bases between them. The whole variable domain, filled in from reference TRBV28 and TRBJ2-7, reads DVKVTQSSRYLVKRTGEKVFLECVQDMDHENMFWYRQDPGLGLRLIYFSYDVKMKEKGDIPEGYSVSREKKERFSLILESASTNQTSMYLCASSLSTGLREQYFGPGTRLTVT.

Regarding this clonotype: It may be a read error: a sequence one base away is much more abundant. The chain joins TRBV29-1 to TRBJ1-2; D might be TRBD1 (5 bases). Deletions cut 5 bases from V and 2 bases from J, with 15 bases between. This CDR3 comprises 14 residues. Per germline, CDR1 SQVTM and CDR2 ANQGSEA. CDR3 coding DNA: TGCAGCGTTAAGGGGCTGGGAGGGAACTATGGCTACACCTTC. Translated, it gives CSVKGLGGNYGYTF.

This clonotype has ten or more counts. The chain recombines TRBV7-9 with TRBJ2-2; D remains unclear. CDR3 length: 12 amino acids. V was pared by 6 bases and J by 3 bases, with 5 bases between. Looked up from germline, CDR1 is SEHNR and CDR2 is FQNEAQ (reference sequence). In nucleotides, the CDR3 is TGTGCCAGCAGTGAAGACACCGGGGAGCTGTTTTTT. Translated, it gives CASSEDTGELFF.

This clonotype was found many times. The V call is TRBV7-9, the J call TRBJ2-7, with D perhaps matching TRBD1 (5 bases). V lost 3 bases and J 3 bases, leaving 9 bases between the germline ends. The CDR3 runs to 13 residues. Germline V gene lookup returns CDR1 SEHNR and CDR2 FQNEAQ (reference sequence). CDR3 sequence (DNA): TGTGCCAGCAGCTTGGACATAATCTACGAGCAGTACTTC. It yields the protein CASSLDIIYEQYF.

The gene calls are TRBV30 and TRBJ1-3; 7 nucleotides line up with TRBD1. CDR1 and CDR2 from the germline V gene are GTSNPN and SVGIG (reference sequence). J lost 10 bases, V lost 0 bases, and 0 bases had no gene match. CDR3 size: 11 residues. The CDR3 DNA is TGTGCCTGGAGTGTACAGGGGACCATATATTTT. Translated, it gives CAWSVQGTIYF.

This clonotype has a count of ten or more. The V and J genes are TRBV9 and TRBJ2-7; D is ambiguous. Germline assignment: CDR1 SGDLS and CDR2 YYNGEE. The CDR3 runs to 13 residues. The V gene lost 0 bases and the J gene lost 2 bases, with 6 bases spanning the gap. CDR3 sequence (DNA): TGTGCCAGCAGCGTAGGCCCAGCCTACGAGCAGTACTTC. It codes for CASSVGPAYEQYF. Based on the CDR3 plus reference TRBV9 and TRBJ2-7, the full variable domain is DSGVTQTPKHLITATGQRVTLRCSPRSGDLSVYWYQQSLDQGLQFLIQYYNGEERAKGNILERFSAQQFPDLHSELNLSSLELGDSALYFCASSVGPAYEQYFGPGTRLTVT.

Points on this clonotype: One base away lies a much larger clone, so this may be a sequencing read error. V is TRBV29-1 and J is TRBJ2-3; D gene uncertain. Germline lookup yields CDR1 SQVTM and CDR2 ANQGSEA. The CDR3 is made up of 12 amino acids. CDR3 in amino acids: CGVKDGTDTQYF. CDR3 in DNA: TGCGGCGTAAAGGACGGCACAGATACGCAGTATTTT.

This clonotype appeared many times. This chain joins TRBV15 and TRBJ2-7; a possible D gene is TRBD1 (6 bases). Germline V CDR1 and CDR2: LNHNV, YYDKDF (reference sequence). The CDR3 has 13 amino acids. V dropped 5 bases and J dropped 1 base, with 9 bases sitting between them. As DNA, the CDR3 is TGTGCCACCAGCGACGGACAGTCCTACGAGCAGTACTTC. Protein: CATSDGQSYEQYF.

For this clonotype: A much larger clone differs by one base, so this may be a read error. The V call is TRBV27, the J call TRBJ1-2; 7 bases are shared with TRBD1. The CDR3 consists of 15 residues. Germline CDR1 and CDR2: MNHEY and SMNVEV (reference sequence). Written as DNA, the CDR3 is TGTACCAGCAGTTCCGGAGGACAGGTTGACTATGGCTACACCTTC. This sequence encodes CTSSSGGQVDYGYTF.

This clonotype was seen many times. The chain links TRBV6-6 to TRBJ1-5; D remains ambiguous. The CDR3 covers 14 residues. V was pared by 5 bases and J by 0 bases, with 8 bases between. Germline V gives CDR1 MNHNY, CDR2 SVGAGI (reference sequence). The CDR3 sequence: CASSPSDSNQPQHF. The CDR3 DNA reads TGTGCCAGCAGTCCCTCAGATAGCAATCAGCCCCAGCATTTT.

This clonotype has just a few counts. V is TRBV2 and J is TRBJ2-7; D is perhaps TRBD1 (6 bases). V was cut by 1 base and J by 1 base, with 11 bases left in between. The CDR3 contains 15 residues. Germline CDR1 reads SNHLY; CDR2 reads FYNNEI. The CDR3 spells CASSEEDSPSYEQYF. DNA of the CDR3: TGTGCCAGCAGTGAAGAGGACAGCCCTTCCTACGAGCAGTACTTC.

This clonotype came up many times. One end of the junction fails to match germline, which may point to a read error. The CDR3 DNA reads as TGCGCCAGCAGCTTGGGGCCAGGGGGACCTTACGAGCAGTACTTC. It yields the protein CASSLGPGGPYEQYF. This sequence joins TRBV11-2 and TRBJ2-7; 7 nucleotides line up with TRBD1. This CDR3 is 15 amino acids long. Germline V gives CDR1 SGHAT, CDR2 FQNNGV. Full variable domain (missing parts from reference TRBV11-2 and TRBJ2-7): EAGVAQSPRYKIIEKRQSVAFWCNPISGHATLYWYQQILGQGPKLLIQFQNNGVVDDSQLPKDRFSAERLKGVDSTLKIQPAKLEDSAVYLCASSLGPGGPYEQYFGPGTRLTVT.

This clonotype was detected a few times. A junction end diverges from the germline sequence, so it may reflect a read error. This rearrangement joins TRBV12-3 or TRBV12-4 to TRBJ2-5, with D possibly TRBD2 on 6 matching bases. The CDR3 contains 14 residues. This chain's CDR3 is CARSFGLLQETQYF. The CDR3 region has the DNA TGTGCCCGCAGTTTCGGACTACTCCAAGAGACCCAGTACTTC.

This clonotype turned up a few times. A read error may explain this, as a much larger clone is one base away. CDR3 sequence (DNA): TGTGCCAGCAGCTCGGGACAGTGGAGGACGGAGGCCCAGTACTTC. Its protein is CASSSGQWRTEAQYF. The chain uses TRBV7-2 and TRBJ2-5; 7 bases line up with TRBD1. The length of the CDR3 is 15 residues. Losses at the gene ends were 4 bases for V and 9 bases for J; bases not matched to a gene: 14. From germline, CDR1 is SGHTA and CDR2 FQGNSA.

The sample holds a few counts of this clonotype. The V call is TRBV7-2, the J call TRBJ1-2; D not resolved. In germline, CDR1 is SGHTA, CDR2 FQGNSA. This CDR3 contains 15 residues. V dropped 1 base and J dropped 2 bases, with 11 bases sitting between them. CDR3 protein: CASSLVYGVNYGYTF. Written as DNA, the CDR3 is TGTGCCAGCAGCTTAGTTTATGGGGTAAACTATGGCTACACCTTC.